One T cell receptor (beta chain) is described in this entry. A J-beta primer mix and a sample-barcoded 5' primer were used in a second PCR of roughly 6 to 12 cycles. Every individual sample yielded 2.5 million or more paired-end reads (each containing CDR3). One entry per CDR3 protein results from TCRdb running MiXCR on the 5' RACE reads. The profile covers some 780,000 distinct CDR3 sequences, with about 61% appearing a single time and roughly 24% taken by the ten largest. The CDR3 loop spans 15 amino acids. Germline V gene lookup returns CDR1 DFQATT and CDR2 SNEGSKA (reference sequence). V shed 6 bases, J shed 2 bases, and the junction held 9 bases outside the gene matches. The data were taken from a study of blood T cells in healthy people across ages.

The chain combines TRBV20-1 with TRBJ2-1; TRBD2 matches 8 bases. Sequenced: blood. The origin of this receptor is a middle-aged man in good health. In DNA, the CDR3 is TGCAGTGCGGAGAGTGGGACTAGGGCCTACAATGAGCAGTTCTTC. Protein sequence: CSAESGTRAYNEQFF.